This T cell receptor beta chain came from a study of blood T cell repertoires in COVID-19. Study at large: T cells, B-cell-depleted T cells, or PBMCs supplied cDNA or gDNA.

Cohort allocation depended upon clinical history that participants reported. Donors in Cohort 3 who had recovered were those with two negative PCRs, healthcare professional clearance, or resolution of their symptoms. The method was immunoSEQ multiplex PCR; TCRdb's version includes in-frame clones alone and lacks a portion of them. Here the sample spans 250,000 to 300,000 clones, roughly 90% being singletons. This CDR3 spans 13 amino acids. Per the germline V gene, CDR1 is GTSNPN and CDR2 is SVGIG (reference sequence). V lost 2 bases to trimming and J lost 4 bases; unmatched junction nucleotides: 2. The gene calls are TRBV30 and TRBJ1-5; 7 bases agree with TRBD1. This clonotype originated in a woman in her thirties or forties who had recovered from COVID-19. Material for sequencing was PBMCs or T cells enriched from blood (not recorded which). The CDR3 is CAWSSQGNQPQHF. Written as DNA, the CDR3 is TGTGCCTGGAGTTCACAGGGGAATCAGCCCCAGCATTTT.